This T cell receptor beta chain was sequenced for a study of blood T cells in healthy people across ages. Overall study results and limits: Aged donors had fewer naive CD4+ cells and lower diversity than long-lived donors. Researchers judged that diversity estimates from one million T cells fell short of true values.

V dropped 3 bases and J dropped 1 base, with 12 bases sitting between them. The CDR3 contains 16 residues. The germline V gene has CDR1 KGHDR and CDR2 SFDVKD. The use of a sample-barcoded 5' primer and a J-beta primer mix characterized a second PCR of about 6 to 12 cycles. Tagging of each cDNA molecule was performed by a template-switch adaptor with 12 random nucleotides. In TCRdb, the 5' RACE reads were re-called with MiXCR into one record per CDR3 protein. The sample contains 1.5 million to 2 million distinct CDR3 sequences, about 49% of which appear only once. Worth noting for this clonotype: Antigen specificity is unknown.

Isolation per sample recovered at least 6.5 million PBMCs. Sequenced material: blood. The source of this sequence is a woman aged 40 to 50 in good health. This chain links TRBV24-1 with TRBJ2-1; no clear D gene. The chain's CDR3 is CATSDRQPRSYNEQFF. The CDR3 DNA reads as TGTGCCACCAGTGATCGTCAACCCAGATCCTACAATGAGCAGTTCTTC.